The entry that follows covers one T cell receptor beta chain sequence. The antigen it recognizes is unknown. Nothing much larger sits one base from this clone, and base qualities are not available. The sample is drawn from a study of blood T cell repertoires in COVID-19 (dated by TCRdb to the early 2020s). Broadly, across the study: The collaborator samples originated in the United States, Italy and Spain and spanned the acute and convalescent phases of COVID-19. The repertoires were released in a freely available public database intended as a resource for research on the immune response to SARS-CoV-2. The material from the prospective study consisted of cDNA or gDNA derived from T cells, B-cell-depleted T cells, or PBMCs. Subjects who had been exposed to COVID-19, were actively infected with it, or had recovered from it provided the deeply sampled blood TCRbeta repertoires that made up the dataset. Where available, HLA class I and class II types were taken from metadata supplied by the sample provider and were not determined by assay-based typing. Samples were obtained from the ongoing ImmuneRACE study (first 160 participants) and from some 1,300 subjects provided by 6 global collaborators. Sample metadata almost always included a de-identified subject ID, COVID-19 status, age in years and sex. What the research found in general, with its limitations: How much clinical and demographic metadata was included differed by source and by participant, and the metadata was provided uncurated.

The CDR3 goes from the cysteine to the phenylalanine over 15 residues. The entry retains the CDR3 DNA only, 45 bases that are in frame from base 1. CDR1 MNHEY and CDR2 SVGAGI are derived from the germline V gene. The trim is 6 bases for V and 4 bases for J, with a gap of 16 bases between the germline ends. The immunoSEQ Assay, a bias-controlled multiplex PCR, was used to amplify TCRbeta CDR3 regions from genomic DNA. The source study handled its data this way. Within the assay, amplification of reference gene primers was used to estimate how many nucleated cells each sample contained. To quantify the absolute abundance of each unique TCRbeta CDR3 rearrangement, sequence reads were collapsed and filtered. For each sample, productive Simpson clonality was calculated as the square root of Simpson's diversity index across productive rearrangements. This is the immuneACCESS table as TCRdb keeps it, with only in-frame sequences that have V and J called. A part of the clones is gone; compared with another copy, unresolved V genes explain less than half, and the rest is unexplained. V and J calls and clone size follow that table, whereas D and trimming were derived from the DNA. Recorded for this sample are 110,000 or so clones; more than 75% of them occurred a single time. In total, the top ten clones hold less than 9.5% of the sample.

Collaborating institutions collected whole blood in K2EDTA tubes following their own protocols. For TCRbeta analysis, collaborators shipped samples in one of three forms: frozen whole blood, isolated PBMCs, or DNA extracted from either of those sample types. This clonotype was obtained from a woman in her thirties or forties with acute or convalescent COVID-19. The specimen sequenced was peripheral blood. This chain joins TRBV6-5 to TRBJ1-3; the D segment could be TRBD1, given 6 matching bases. The DNA sequence is given as TGTGCCAGCAGGCTGAACAGGGCTTTCGGAAACACCATATATTTT. Translated, this is CASRLNRAFGNTIYF.